The 10 T cell receptor beta chains listed next were all sequenced from one sample in a study of vaccination effects on CD4 cells after COVID-19. These receptors' antigens are unknown. Antigen-specific CD4+ T cells were expanded with viral peptide pools in the ViraFEST assay before sequencing. Culturing for roughly 10 days preceded CD4+ T cell isolation. Vaccinated recipients, who were negative for nucleocapsid antibodies, had no history of SARS-CoV-2 infection. TCRdb's copy holds only in-frame clones and misses some; the assay was immunoSEQ multiplex PCR. The sample yields tens of thousands of clones, under 80% seen once. The input for sequencing was CD4+ T cells from PBMCs cultured with SARS-CoV-2 spike peptides, taken before COVID-19 vaccination. These receptors were obtained from a human donor who received a COVID-19 vaccine.

The chain combines TRBV7-2 with TRBJ2-2; D gene unclear. CDR3 length: 15 residues. The germline gives CDR1 SGHTA, CDR2 FQGNSA. Trimming pared 2 bases from V and 1 base from J, leaving 8 bases between. CDR3 protein: CASSLSPRNTGELFF. The CDR3 DNA reads as TGTGCCAGCAGCTTATCCCCTAGGAACACCGGGGAGCTGTTTTTT.

Regarding this clone: Germline and junction disagree at one end, which may indicate a read error. This chain connects TRBV28 to TRBJ1-5, with 8 bases aligning to TRBD1. CDR3 length equals 16 residues. Germline CDR1 MDHEN, CDR2 SYDVKM. CDR3 residues: CASSNVRQGTGQAQHF. The DNA of the CDR3 is TGTGCCAGCAGTAATGTACGACAGGGGACGGGTCAGGCCCAGCATTTT.

The chain uses TRBV5-1 and TRBJ2-7, with D tentatively TRBD2 (6 bases). The CDR3 length is 13 residues. Germline CDR1 reads SGHRS; CDR2 reads YFSETQ. Trimming left V 0 bases short and J 6 bases short, with 10 bases between. CDR3 nucleotide sequence: TGCGCCAGCAGCTTGGGTAACGGGGGCGAGCAGTACGTC. Encoded protein: CASSLGNGGEQYV.

This sequence joins TRBV3-1 (or the pseudogene TRBV3-2) and TRBJ1-4, with D perhaps TRBD1 (5 bases). The CDR3 spans 15 residues. Germline CDR1 reads LGHDT; CDR2 reads YNNKEL (reference sequence). The V gene lost 4 bases and the J gene lost 0 bases, with 9 bases spanning the gap. The CDR3 region has the DNA TGTGCCAGCAGCCTCGGGGGGGCAACTAATGAAAAACTGTTTTTT. It is translated as CASSLGGATNEKLFF.

V usage is TRBV19 and J usage is TRBJ2-2; D might be TRBD2 (6 bases). CDR1 LNHDA and CDR2 SQIVND come from the germline V gene (reference sequence). Trimming left V 4 bases short and J 6 bases short, with 15 bases between. This CDR3 contains 15 residues. The CDR3 bases are TGTGCCAGTAGTACTGTGGGACTCCCCGCCGGGGAGCTGTTTTTT. Translation gives CASSTVGLPAGELFF.

The rearrangement links TRBV18 to TRBJ2-2; 7 bases line up with TRBD1. Trimming removed 5 bases from V and 0 bases from J; junction bases left unmatched: 6. The CDR3 runs 16 residues. The V gene's germline CDR1 is KGHSH and CDR2 LQKENI. The CDR3 is CASSKRDSANTGELFF. As DNA, the CDR3 is TGTGCCAGCTCAAAACGGGACAGCGCGAACACCGGGGAGCTGTTTTTT.

V and J are TRBV6-1 and TRBJ1-1; possible D gene TRBD1, 5 bases. V lost 3 bases and J 0 bases, leaving 14 bases between the germline ends. This CDR3 region has 16 residues. The germline CDR1 and CDR2 sequences are MNHNS and SASEGT. The CDR3 sequence: CASSDRGAPVNTEAFF. The CDR3 coding sequence is TGTGCCAGCAGTGATCGTGGGGCCCCTGTGAACACTGAAGCTTTCTTT.

V is TRBV4-1 and J is TRBJ1-1, with 10 bases matching TRBD1. The CDR3 runs 16 residues. The ends lost 4 bases at V and 3 bases at J; junction bases unmatched: 8. Germline V lookup: CDR1 MGHRA, CDR2 YSYEKL. The CDR3 is CASSRQGALIDTEAFF. The CDR3 DNA reads as TGCGCCAGCAGCCGACAGGGGGCTTTAATTGACACTGAAGCTTTCTTT.

Concerning this clone itself: A junction boundary mismatches the germline segment, possibly from a read error. The chain links TRBV5-1 to TRBJ2-5; no definite D call. In germline, CDR1 is SGHRS, CDR2 YFSETQ. The CDR3 loop spans 16 amino acids. CDR3 region: CASSSSVITSQGTQYF. The CDR3 nucleotides are TGCGCCAGCAGCTCTTCGGTTATTACTTCTCAAGGGACCCAGTACTTC.

The gene calls are TRBV5-6 and TRBJ2-7, with unresolved D. CDR1 and CDR2 from the germline V gene are SGHDT and YYEEEE. The germline V and J ends were trimmed by 3 bases and 2 bases, with 9 bases remaining between them. This CDR3 has 13 amino acids. The CDR3 DNA sequence: TGTGCCAGCAGCTCACGCCCAGCCTACGAGCAGTACGTC. Protein: CASSSRPAYEQYV.